The rows below give T cell receptor beta chains drawn from one sample of a study of shared clonotypes between healthy human individuals. Profiled with immunoSEQ multiplex PCR; TCRdb holds only in-frame clones, not every one. The sample holds about 680,000 clones; about 91% are singletons and the top ten take roughly 24%. Sequencing was carried out using naive CD8+ T cells sorted from blood. The receptor set was obtained from a man aged 25-45 years in good health. Both conserved end residues are part of each CDR3. The order of the fields is V gene, CDR3 length, J gene, clone size, D gene, CDR3 protein, CDR3 DNA. A D gene is named only where the DNA matches it firmly. Part of the rows lack a size; the others show once, few, many or a class for expanded clones.

TRBV5-5	18	TRBJ1-5	-	TRBD1	CASSLEGTEAYSNQPQHF	TGTGCCAGCAGCTTGGAAGGGACAGAGGCATATAGCAATCAGCCCCAGCATTTT
TRBV29-1	18	TRBJ1-2	-	TRBD1	CSVVRDRVERGSGYGYTF	TGCAGCGTCGTAAGGGACAGGGTTGAAAGAGGTAGCGGCTATGGCTACACCTTC
TRBV9	14	TRBJ2-2	few	-	CASSVEGSTGELFF	TGTGCCAGCAGCGTAGAGGGCAGCACCGGGGAGCTGTTTTTT
TRBV29-1	13	TRBJ1-1	-	-	CSVEMTGNTEAFF	TGCAGCGTTGAAATGACAGGTAACACTGAAGCTTTCTTT
TRBV4-3	15	TRBJ2-1	-	TRBD2	CASSQTGLAGNEQFF	TGCGCCAGCAGCCAAACCGGGCTAGCGGGCAATGAGCAGTTCTTC
TRBV7-2	14	TRBJ1-5	-	TRBD1	CASSPDRVNQPQHF	TGTGCCAGCAGCCCGGACAGGGTCAATCAGCCCCAGCATTTT
TRBV6-1	17	TRBJ2-7	-	TRBD1	CASSAPGTGGLRYEQYF	TGTGCCAGCAGTGCCCCCGGGACAGGGGGCCTTCGGTACGAGCAGTACTTC
TRBV28	16	TRBJ1-5	-	-	CASSLSNTGVNQPQHF	TGTGCCAGCAGTTTATCAAATACGGGGGTCAATCAGCCCCAGCATTTT
TRBV5-6	14	TRBJ2-7	-	-	CASSLMVSSYEQYF	TGTGCCAGCAGCTTGATGGTAAGCTCCTACGAGCAGTACTTC
TRBV30	12	TRBJ2-1	-	-	CACPQGNNEQFF	TGTGCCTGCCCCCAGGGCAACAATGAGCAGTTCTTC
TRBV4-3	15	TRBJ1-2	-	TRBD1	CASSQDRGRNYGYTF	TGCGCCAGCAGCCAAGACAGGGGGCGAAACTATGGCTACACCTTC
TRBV2	15	TRBJ2-1	-	TRBD1	CASPLRQGTHNEQFF	TGTGCCAGCCCTCTACGACAGGGGACACACAATGAGCAGTTCTTC
TRBV14	16	TRBJ1-1	-	-	CASSHNSGDMNTEAFF	TGTGCCAGCAGCCACAACAGTGGGGACATGAACACTGAAGCTTTCTTT
TRBV11-2	12	TRBJ2-7	-	-	CASSERLVSTYF	TGTGCCAGCAGCGAAAGACTAGTTTCTACGTACTTC
TRBV7-9	19	TRBJ2-4	-	TRBD2	CASSPEGLAGGPAKNIQYF	TGTGCCAGCAGCCCGGAAGGGCTAGCGGGAGGGCCGGCCAAAAACATTCAGTACTTC
TRBV4-3	15	TRBJ2-7	-	-	CASSHNPPLSYEQYF	TGCGCCAGCAGCCATAATCCTCCCCTCTCCTACGAGCAGTACTTC
TRBV21-1	20	TRBJ2-1	-	-	CASSKLMLARSFGSYNEQFF	TGTGCCAGCAGCAAATTAATGCTAGCCCGTAGCTTCGGCTCCTACAATGAGCAGTTCTTC
TRBV6-6	14	TRBJ2-5	-	-	CASSTLRGYETQYF	TGTGCCAGCAGTACGCTACGTGGTTACGAGACCCAGTACTTC
TRBV6-6	15	TRBJ1-2	-	-	CASSYSRQNHYGYTF	TGTGCCAGCAGTTACTCCAGACAGAACCACTATGGCTACACCTTC
TRBV7-2	14	TRBJ2-1	many	TRBD2	CASSQGLAGVEQFF	TGTGCCAGCAGCCAGGGACTAGCCGGGGTTGAGCAGTTCTTC
TRBV4-1	16	TRBJ2-2	-	-	CASSPPSGANTGELFF	TGCGCCAGCAGCCCCCCATCAGGGGCGAACACCGGGGAGCTGTTTTTT
TRBV27	14	TRBJ2-2	-	TRBD1	CASSLGDSTGELFF	TGTGCCAGCAGTTTAGGGGACAGCACCGGGGAGCTGTTTTTT
TRBV9	16	TRBJ2-2	-	TRBD1	CASSDYDRENTGELFF	TGTGCCAGCAGCGATTATGACAGGGAGAACACCGGGGAGCTGTTTTTT
TRBV18	15	TRBJ2-5	-	-	CASSRLRAPRETQYF	TGTGCCAGCTCCCGACTCCGGGCCCCGCGGGAGACCCAGTACTTC
TRBV4-3	16	TRBJ2-3	-	-	CASSQASSGLTDTQYF	TGCGCCAGCAGCCAAGCGTCGTCGGGCCTGACAGATACGCAGTATTTT
TRBV7-9	15	TRBJ2-3	-	-	CASSPHQGRTDTQYF	TGTGCCAGCAGCCCACACCAGGGTAGGACAGATACGCAGTATTTT
TRBV5-1	14	TRBJ2-3	-	-	CASSFRDPTDTQYF	TGCGCCAGCAGTTTTAGGGACCCCACAGATACGCAGTATTTT
TRBV6-1	11	TRBJ1-5	-	-	CASRSDQPQHF	TGTGCCAGCAGGTCCGATCAGCCCCAGCATTTT
TRBV4-1	18	TRBJ1-3	-	TRBD1	CASSHPKAGGKTGNTIYF	TGCGCCAGCAGCCACCCCAAAGCAGGGGGGAAAACTGGAAACACCATATATTTT
TRBV11-3	13	TRBJ1-1	-	-	CASSSEPHTEAFF	TGTGCCAGCAGCTCCGAACCGCACACTGAAGCTTTCTTT
TRBV30	17	TRBJ1-4	-	-	CAWSVYGAGMDNEKLFF	TGTGCCTGGAGTGTATATGGGGCAGGGATGGATAATGAAAAACTGTTTTTT
TRBV4-1	13	TRBJ2-2	-	-	CASSQDYTGELFF	TGCGCCAGCAGCCAAGATTATACCGGGGAGCTGTTTTTT
TRBV29-1	12	TRBJ2-7	-	-	CSVEAGSYEQYF	TGCAGCGTTGAAGCCGGTTCCTACGAGCAGTACTTC
TRBV6-1	14	TRBJ1-5	-	-	CASSENLGDQPQHF	TGTGCCAGCAGTGAAAACCTAGGGGATCAGCCCCAGCATTTT
TRBV27	14	TRBJ2-7	-	TRBD2	CASRFLAGSYEQYF	TGTGCCAGCAGATTTCTAGCGGGGTCCTACGAGCAGTACTTC
TRBV7-6	14	TRBJ2-1	-	-	CASSLFSSYNEQFF	TGTGCCAGCAGCTTATTCTCCTCCTACAATGAGCAGTTCTTC
TRBV19	15	TRBJ2-1	-	TRBD2	CASTQEGAGGLSLFF	TGTGCCAGTACTCAGGAGGGAGCGGGAGGGCTGTCCCTGTTCTTC
TRBV5-6	12	TRBJ1-1	-	-	CASTGGGTEAFF	TGTGCCAGCACCGGTGGGGGTACTGAAGCTTTCTTT
TRBV5-4	14	TRBJ2-7	-	TRBD1	CASSSGQDSYEQYF	TGTGCCAGCAGCTCGGGACAGGATTCCTACGAGCAGTACTTC
TRBV25-1	17	TRBJ2-1	few	TRBD2	CASSEYNLAGKNHEQFF	TGTGCCAGCAGTGAATATAACCTAGCGGGTAAGAACCATGAGCAGTTCTTC
TRBV11-2	15	TRBJ2-7	-	-	CASSLNRAGAYEQYF	TGTGCCAGCAGCTTAAATCGGGCGGGCGCCTACGAGCAGTACTTC
TRBV28	11	TRBJ2-7	-	-	CASSLAYEQYF	TGTGCCAGCAGTCTGGCCTACGAGCAGTACTTC
TRBV12-2	16	TRBJ2-1	-	-	CASLTLGGISYNEQFF	TGTGCAAGTCTCACCCTAGGGGGGATCTCCTACAATGAGCAGTTCTTC
TRBV7-9	11	TRBJ1-3	-	-	CASSHPDTIYF	TGTGCCAGCAGCCATCCGGACACCATATATTTT
TRBV9	12	TRBJ2-1	-	-	CASSVGQHEQFF	TGTGCCAGCAGCGTAGGCCAGCATGAGCAGTTCTTC
TRBV6-5	15	TRBJ2-5	-	-	CASSHRAEYQETQYF	TGTGCCAGCAGTCACCGGGCCGAATACCAAGAGACCCAGTACTTC
TRBV28	13	TRBJ1-1	-	-	CASSFNLNTEAFF	TGTGCCAGCAGTTTTAATTTGAACACTGAAGCTTTCTTT
TRBV6-6	16	TRBJ2-7	-	-	CASSYSSWTSAYEQYF	TGTGCCAGCAGTTACAGTTCGTGGACATCCGCCTACGAGCAGTACTTC